This TCR beta chain was sequenced during a study of tumor-infiltrating lymphocytes in primary liver carcinoma. Notes on the study in general: The 250 largest clones made up significantly more of tumor than blood repertoires (p = 0.039).

cDNA specific to TCR beta was made from approximately 0.55 ug of total RNA, with a constant-region primer employed for priming. Construction of TCR beta libraries relied on three successive nested multiplex PCR rounds employing slightly modified ARM-PCR. TRBV1-TRBV30 forward and Cbeta reverse primers drove the first two roughly 10-cycle rounds. Each CDR3 protein is one row after TCRdb ran MiXCR on the multiplex PCR reads. The repertoire holds about 200,000 distinct CDR3 sequences, with about 82% as singletons. Co-extracted RNA and DNA came from roughly 21-30 mg of unsorted bulk tissue. The CDR3 contains 12 residues. Per germline, CDR1 SQVTM and CDR2 ANQGSEA. As for this clonotype: Antigen unknown. One end of the junction does not line up with germline, which may come from a read error.

Sequencing was performed on tumor tissue from primary liver carcinoma. The TCR originated in a man in his forties or fifties with primary liver carcinoma and hepatitis B virus infection. V is TRBV29-1 and J is TRBJ1-1; maybe TRBD1 (5 bases). The CDR3 DNA follows: TGCATCGTTGACGGGGGTCCCAGGGAAGCTTTCTTT. Its protein is CIVDGGPREAFF.